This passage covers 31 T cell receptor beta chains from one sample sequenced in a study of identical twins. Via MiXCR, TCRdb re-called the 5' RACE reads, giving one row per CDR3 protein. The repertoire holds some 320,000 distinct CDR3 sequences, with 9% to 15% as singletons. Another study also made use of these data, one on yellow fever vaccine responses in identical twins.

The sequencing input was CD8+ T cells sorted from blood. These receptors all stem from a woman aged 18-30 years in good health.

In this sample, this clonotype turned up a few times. CDR3 in DNA: TGTGCCACCGAGGGGCCGAACACTGAAGCTTTCTTT. The encoded protein is CATEGPNTEAFF. The rearrangement joins TRBV2 to TRBJ1-1, with D tentatively TRBD1 (5 bases). The CDR3 extends over 12 amino acids. Per the germline V gene, CDR1 is SNHLY and CDR2 is FYNNEI. V dropped 10 bases and J dropped 1 base, with 10 bases sitting between them.

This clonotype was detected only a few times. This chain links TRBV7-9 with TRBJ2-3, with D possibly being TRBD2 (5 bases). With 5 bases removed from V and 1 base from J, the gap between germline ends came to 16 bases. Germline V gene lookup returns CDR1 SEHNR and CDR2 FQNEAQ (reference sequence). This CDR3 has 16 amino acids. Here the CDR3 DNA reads TGTGCCAGCAGCCGAGGGATCGGAGAGGGCACAGATACGCAGTATTTT. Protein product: CASSRGIGEGTDTQYF.

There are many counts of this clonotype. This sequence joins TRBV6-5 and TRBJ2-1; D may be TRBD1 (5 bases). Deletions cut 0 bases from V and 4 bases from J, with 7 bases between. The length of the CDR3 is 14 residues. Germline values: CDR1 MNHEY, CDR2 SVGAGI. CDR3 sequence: CASSYSPGYNEQFF. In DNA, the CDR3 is TGTGCCAGCAGTTACTCGCCAGGGTACAATGAGCAGTTCTTC.

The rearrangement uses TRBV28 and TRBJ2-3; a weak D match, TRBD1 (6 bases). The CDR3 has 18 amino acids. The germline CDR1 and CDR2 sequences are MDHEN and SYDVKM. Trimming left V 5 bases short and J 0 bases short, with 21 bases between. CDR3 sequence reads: CASSLFLQQGPSTDTQYF. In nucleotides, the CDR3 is TGTGCCAGCAGTCTATTCCTCCAACAGGGACCTAGCACAGATACGCAGTATTTT.

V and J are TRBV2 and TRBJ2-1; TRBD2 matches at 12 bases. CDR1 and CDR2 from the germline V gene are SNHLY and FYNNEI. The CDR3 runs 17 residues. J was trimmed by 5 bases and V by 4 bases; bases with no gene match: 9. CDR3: CASSVELAGGQHNEQFF. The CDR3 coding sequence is TGTGCCAGCAGTGTGGAGCTAGCGGGGGGGCAGCACAATGAGCAGTTCTTC. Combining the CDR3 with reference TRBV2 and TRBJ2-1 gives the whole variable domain EPEVTQTPSHQVTQMGQEVILRCVPISNHLYFYWYRQILGQKVEFLVSFYNNEISEKSEIFDDQFSVERPDGSNFTLKIRSTKLEDSAMYFCASSVELAGGQHNEQFFGPGTRLTVL.

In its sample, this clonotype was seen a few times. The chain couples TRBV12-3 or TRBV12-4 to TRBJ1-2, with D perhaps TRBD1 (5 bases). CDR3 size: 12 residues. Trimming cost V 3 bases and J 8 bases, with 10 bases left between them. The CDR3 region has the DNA TGTGCCAGCAGTTTTGGCAGGGACGGCTACACCTTC. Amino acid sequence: CASSFGRDGYTF.

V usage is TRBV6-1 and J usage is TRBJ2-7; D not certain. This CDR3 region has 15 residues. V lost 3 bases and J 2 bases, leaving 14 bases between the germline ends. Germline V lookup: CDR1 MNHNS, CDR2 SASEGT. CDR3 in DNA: TGTGCCAGCAGTGAGTTACCGACGTTCGCCTACGAGCAGTACGTC. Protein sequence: CASSELPTFAYEQYV.

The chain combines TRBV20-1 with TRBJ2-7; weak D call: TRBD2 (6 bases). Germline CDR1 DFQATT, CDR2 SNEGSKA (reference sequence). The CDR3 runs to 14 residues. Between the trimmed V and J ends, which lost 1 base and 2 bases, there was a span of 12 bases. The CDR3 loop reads CSARGASETYEQYV. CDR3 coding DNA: TGCAGTGCTAGAGGCGCTAGCGAAACCTACGAGCAGTACGTC.

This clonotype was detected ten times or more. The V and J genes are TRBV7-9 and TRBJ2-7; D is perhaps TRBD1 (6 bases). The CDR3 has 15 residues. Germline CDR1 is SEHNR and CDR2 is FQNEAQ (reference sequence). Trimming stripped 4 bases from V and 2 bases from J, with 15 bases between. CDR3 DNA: TGTGCCAGCAGCTCCATCAGGGGCTACCCCTACGAGCAGTACGTC. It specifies CASSSIRGYPYEQYV.

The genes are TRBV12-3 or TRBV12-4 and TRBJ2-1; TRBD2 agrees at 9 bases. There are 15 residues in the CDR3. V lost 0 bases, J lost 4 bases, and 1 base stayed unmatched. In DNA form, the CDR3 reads TGTGCCAGCAGTTTAGCTAGCGGGAGATACAATGAGCAGTTCTTC. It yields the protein CASSLASGRYNEQFF.

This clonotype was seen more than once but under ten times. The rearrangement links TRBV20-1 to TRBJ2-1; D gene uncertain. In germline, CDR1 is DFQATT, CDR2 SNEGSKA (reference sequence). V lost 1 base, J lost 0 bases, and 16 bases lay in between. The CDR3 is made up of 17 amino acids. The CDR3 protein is CSARVPPVGGSYNEQFF. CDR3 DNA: TGCAGTGCTAGAGTCCCACCCGTGGGCGGCTCCTACAATGAGCAGTTCTTC.

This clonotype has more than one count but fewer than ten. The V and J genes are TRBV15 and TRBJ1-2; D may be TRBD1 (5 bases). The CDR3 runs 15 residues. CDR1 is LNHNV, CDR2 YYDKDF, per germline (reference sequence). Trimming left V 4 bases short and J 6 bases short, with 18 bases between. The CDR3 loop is CATSTPGGGTDGYTF. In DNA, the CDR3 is TGTGCCACCAGCACTCCCGGGGGGGGAACTGATGGCTACACCTTC.

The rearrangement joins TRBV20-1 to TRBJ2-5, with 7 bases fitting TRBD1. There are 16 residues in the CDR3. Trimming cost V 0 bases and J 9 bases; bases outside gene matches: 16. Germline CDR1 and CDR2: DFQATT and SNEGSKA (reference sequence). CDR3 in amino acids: CSARDRLGGLSRAQYF. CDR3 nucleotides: TGCAGTGCTAGAGATCGTTTAGGGGGCTTGTCCCGGGCCCAGTACTTC.

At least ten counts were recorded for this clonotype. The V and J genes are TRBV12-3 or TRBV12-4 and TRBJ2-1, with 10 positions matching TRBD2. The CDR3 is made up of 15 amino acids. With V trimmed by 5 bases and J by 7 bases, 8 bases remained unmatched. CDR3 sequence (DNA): TGTGCCAGCAGTATGAGCGGGGGGGCTCTGAATGAGCAGTTCTTC. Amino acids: CASSMSGGALNEQFF.

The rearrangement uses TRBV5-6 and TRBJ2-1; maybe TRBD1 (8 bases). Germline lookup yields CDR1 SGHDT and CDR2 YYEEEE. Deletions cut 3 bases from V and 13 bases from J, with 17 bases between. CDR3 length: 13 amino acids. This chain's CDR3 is CASSSWGGQVQFF. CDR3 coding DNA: TGTGCCAGCAGCTCTTGGGGGGGACAGGTCCAGTTCTTC.

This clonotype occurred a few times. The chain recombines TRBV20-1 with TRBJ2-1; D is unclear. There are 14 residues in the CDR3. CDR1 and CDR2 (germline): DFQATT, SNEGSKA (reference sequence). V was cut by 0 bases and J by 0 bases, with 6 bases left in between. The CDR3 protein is CSARDPLSYNEQFF. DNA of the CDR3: TGCAGTGCTAGAGATCCGCTCTCCTACAATGAGCAGTTCTTC.

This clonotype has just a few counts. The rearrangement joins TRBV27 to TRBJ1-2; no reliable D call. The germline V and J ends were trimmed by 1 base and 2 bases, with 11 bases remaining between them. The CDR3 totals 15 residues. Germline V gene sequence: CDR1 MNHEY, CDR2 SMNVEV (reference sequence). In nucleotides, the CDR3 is TGTGCCAGCAGTTTATGGGCAGGAGCGAACTATGGCTACACCTTC. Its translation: CASSLWAGANYGYTF.

CDR3 region: CSVEGGDHYGYTF. The CDR3 coding sequence is TGCAGCGTTGAAGGGGGGGACCACTATGGCTACACCTTC. The chain links TRBV29-1 to TRBJ1-2; D may be TRBD1 (5 bases). V was clipped by 1 base and J by 3 bases, with 9 bases between them. Germline CDR1 is SQVTM and CDR2 is ANQGSEA. The CDR3 runs 13 residues.

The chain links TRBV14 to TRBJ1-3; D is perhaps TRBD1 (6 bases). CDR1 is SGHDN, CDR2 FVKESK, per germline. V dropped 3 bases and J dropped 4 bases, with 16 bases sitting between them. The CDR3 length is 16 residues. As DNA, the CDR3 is TGTGCCAGCAGCCAGTTGACAGGACGGATCGGAAACACCATATATTTT. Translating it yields CASSQLTGRIGNTIYF. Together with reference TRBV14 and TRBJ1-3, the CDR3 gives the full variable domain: EAGVTQFPSHSVIEKGQTVTLRCDPISGHDNLYWYRRVMGKEIKFLLHFVKESKQDESGMPNNRFLAERTGGTYSTLKVQPAELEDSGVYFCASSQLTGRIGNTIYFGEGSWLTVV.

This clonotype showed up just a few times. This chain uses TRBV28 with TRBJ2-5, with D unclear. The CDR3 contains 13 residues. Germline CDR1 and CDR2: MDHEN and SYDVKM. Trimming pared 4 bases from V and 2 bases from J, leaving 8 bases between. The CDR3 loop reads CASSSGVQETQYF. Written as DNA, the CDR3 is TGTGCCAGCAGTTCAGGCGTACAAGAGACCCAGTACTTC.

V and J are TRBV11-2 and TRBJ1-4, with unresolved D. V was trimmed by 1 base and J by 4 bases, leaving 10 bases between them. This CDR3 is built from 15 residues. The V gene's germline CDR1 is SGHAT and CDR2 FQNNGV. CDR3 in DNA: TGTGCCAGCAGCTTAGTAGGCCGAGTTAATGAAAAACTGTTTTTT. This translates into CASSLVGRVNEKLFF.

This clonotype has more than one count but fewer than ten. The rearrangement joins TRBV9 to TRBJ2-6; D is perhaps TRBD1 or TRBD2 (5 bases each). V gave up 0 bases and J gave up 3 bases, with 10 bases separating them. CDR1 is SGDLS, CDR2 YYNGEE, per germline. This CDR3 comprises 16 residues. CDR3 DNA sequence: TGTGCCAGCAGCGTAGCTACGGGGCATGGGGCCAACGTCCTGACTTTC. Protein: CASSVATGHGANVLTF.

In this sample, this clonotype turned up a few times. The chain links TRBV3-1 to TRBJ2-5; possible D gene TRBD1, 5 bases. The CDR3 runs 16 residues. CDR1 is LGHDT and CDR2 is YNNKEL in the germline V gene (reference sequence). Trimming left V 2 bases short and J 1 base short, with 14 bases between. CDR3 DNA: TGTGCCAGCAGCCAATTCAGGGCTTCCGCCCAAGAGACCCAGTACTTC. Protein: CASSQFRASAQETQYF.

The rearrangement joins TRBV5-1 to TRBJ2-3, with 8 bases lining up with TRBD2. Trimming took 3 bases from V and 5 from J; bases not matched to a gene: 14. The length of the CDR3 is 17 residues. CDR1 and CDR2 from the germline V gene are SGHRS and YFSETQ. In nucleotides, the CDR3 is TGCGCCAGCAGCTGGACCGGGACGGGAGGGCCAAAAGATACGCAGTATTTT. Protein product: CASSWTGTGGPKDTQYF.

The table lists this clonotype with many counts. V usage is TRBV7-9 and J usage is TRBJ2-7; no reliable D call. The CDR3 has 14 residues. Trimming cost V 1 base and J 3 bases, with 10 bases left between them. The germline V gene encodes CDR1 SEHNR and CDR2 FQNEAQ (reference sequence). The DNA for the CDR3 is TGTGCCAGCAGCTTAGGACGGACCCACTACGAGCAGTACTTC. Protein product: CASSLGRTHYEQYF.

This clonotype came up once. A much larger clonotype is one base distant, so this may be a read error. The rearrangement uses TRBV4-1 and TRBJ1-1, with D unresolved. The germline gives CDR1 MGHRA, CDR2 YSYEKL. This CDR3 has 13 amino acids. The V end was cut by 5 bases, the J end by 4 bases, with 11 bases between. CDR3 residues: CASSLLYGTEAFF. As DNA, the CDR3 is TGCGCCAGCAGCTTGCTATACGGCACTGAAGCTTTCTTT.

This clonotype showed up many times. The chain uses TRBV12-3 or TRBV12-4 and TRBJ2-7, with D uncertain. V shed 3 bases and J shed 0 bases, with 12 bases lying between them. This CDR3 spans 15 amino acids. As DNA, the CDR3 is TGTGCCAGCAGTTTGTCCGGGCTCAGCTCCTACGAGCAGTACTTC. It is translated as CASSLSGLSSYEQYF.

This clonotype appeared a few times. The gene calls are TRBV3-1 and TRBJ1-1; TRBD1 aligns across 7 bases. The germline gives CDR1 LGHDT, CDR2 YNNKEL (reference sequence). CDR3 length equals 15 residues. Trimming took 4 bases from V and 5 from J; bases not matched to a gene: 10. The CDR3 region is CASSPAQGIGTEAFF. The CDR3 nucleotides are TGTGCCAGCAGCCCTGCACAGGGGATTGGGACTGAAGCTTTCTTT. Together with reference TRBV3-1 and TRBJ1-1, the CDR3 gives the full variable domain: DTAVSQTPKYLVTQMGNDKSIKCEQNLGHDTMYWYKQDSKKFLKIMFSYNNKELIINETVPNRFSPKSPDKAHLNLHINSLELGDSAVYFCASSPAQGIGTEAFFGQGTRLTVV.

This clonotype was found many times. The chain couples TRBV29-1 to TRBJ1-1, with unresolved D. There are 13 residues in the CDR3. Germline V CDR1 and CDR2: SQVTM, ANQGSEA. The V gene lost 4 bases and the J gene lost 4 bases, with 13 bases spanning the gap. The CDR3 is CSVVGGIGTEAFF. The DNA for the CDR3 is TGCAGCGTTGTAGGTGGAATAGGCACTGAAGCTTTCTTT.

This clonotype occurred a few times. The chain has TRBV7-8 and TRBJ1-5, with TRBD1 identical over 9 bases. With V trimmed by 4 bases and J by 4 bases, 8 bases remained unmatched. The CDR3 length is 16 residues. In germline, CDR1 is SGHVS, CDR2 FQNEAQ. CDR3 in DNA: TGTGCCAGCAGCTCCGGGACAGGGACCGGTAATCAGCCCCAGCATTTT. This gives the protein CASSSGTGTGNQPQHF.

CDR3 amino acids: CASSLLGVHEQFF. The CDR3 bases are TGTGCCAGCAGTTTATTAGGGGTGCATGAGCAGTTCTTC. The genes are TRBV28 and TRBJ2-1, with D perhaps TRBD1 (5 bases). V lost 1 base to trimming and J lost 8 bases, with 9 bases between them. This CDR3 spans 13 amino acids. The germline V gene encodes CDR1 MDHEN and CDR2 SYDVKM.